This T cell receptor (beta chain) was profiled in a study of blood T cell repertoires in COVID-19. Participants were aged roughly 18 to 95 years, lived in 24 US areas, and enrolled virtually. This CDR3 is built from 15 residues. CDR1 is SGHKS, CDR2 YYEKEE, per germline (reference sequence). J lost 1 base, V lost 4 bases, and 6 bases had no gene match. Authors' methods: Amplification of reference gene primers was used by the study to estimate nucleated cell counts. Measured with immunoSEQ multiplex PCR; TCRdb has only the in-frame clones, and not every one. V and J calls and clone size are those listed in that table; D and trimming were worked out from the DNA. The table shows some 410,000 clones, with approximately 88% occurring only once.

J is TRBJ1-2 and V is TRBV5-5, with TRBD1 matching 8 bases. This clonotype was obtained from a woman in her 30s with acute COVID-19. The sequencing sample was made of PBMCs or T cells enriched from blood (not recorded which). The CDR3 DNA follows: TGTGCCAGCAGCCTAAAAGGACAGGGTAACTATGGCTACACCTTC. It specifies CASSLKGQGNYGYTF.